This T cell receptor beta chain was profiled in a study of cytomegalovirus exposure and HLA in healthy donors. Comment on this clone: Its antigen is as yet unknown.

This CDR3 comprises 14 residues. J was trimmed by 4 bases and V by 7 bases; bases with no gene match: 8. Looked up from germline, CDR1 is SGHDT and CDR2 is YYEEEE. Study-wide findings and caveats: Associated with cytomegalovirus, according to the listing, were some 180 TCR beta chains. Among the CMV-associated chains, a few were confirmed in vitro as specific for CMV antigens.

The method was immunoSEQ multiplex PCR; TCRdb's version includes in-frame clones alone and lacks a portion of them. The data contain 330,000 or so clones, about nine tenths of them singletons. Material for sequencing was PBMCs. The chain combines TRBV5-6 with TRBJ2-1; 7 bases agree with TRBD2. This clonotype was obtained from a woman aged 18-29 years in good health and CMV-seronegative. The chain's CDR3 is CASRRGSGYNEQFF. The CDR3 DNA follows: TGTGCCAGCCGCCGGGGTAGCGGGTACAATGAGCAGTTCTTC.